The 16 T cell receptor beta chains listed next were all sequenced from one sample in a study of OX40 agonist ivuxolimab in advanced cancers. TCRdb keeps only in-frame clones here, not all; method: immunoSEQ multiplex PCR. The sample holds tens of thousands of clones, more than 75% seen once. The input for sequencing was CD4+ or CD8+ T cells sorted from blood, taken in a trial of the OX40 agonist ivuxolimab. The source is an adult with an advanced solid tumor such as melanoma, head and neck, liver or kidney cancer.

CDR3 DNA: TGTGCCAGCAGCCGTGACAGGGGGATGGGTTCACCCCTCCACTTT. Encoded protein: CASSRDRGMGSPLHF. The rearrangement uses TRBV6-5 and TRBJ1-6, with TRBD1 identical over 9 bases. J lost 9 bases, V lost 6 bases, and 9 bases had no gene match. The CDR3 is 15 amino acids. CDR1 is MNHEY and CDR2 is SVGAGI in the germline V gene.

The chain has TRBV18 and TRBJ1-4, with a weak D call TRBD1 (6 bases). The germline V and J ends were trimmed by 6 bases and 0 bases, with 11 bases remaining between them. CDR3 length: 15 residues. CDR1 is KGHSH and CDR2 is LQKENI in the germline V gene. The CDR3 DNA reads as TGTGCCAGCTCGGATACAGGGTCAACTAATGAAAAACTGTTTTTT. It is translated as CASSDTGSTNEKLFF.

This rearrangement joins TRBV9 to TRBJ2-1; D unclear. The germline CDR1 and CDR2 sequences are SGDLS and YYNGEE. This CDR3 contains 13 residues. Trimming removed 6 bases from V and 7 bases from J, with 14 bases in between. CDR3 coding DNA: TGTGCCAGCACCTCAGGCGGCCGGAATGAGCAGTTCTTC. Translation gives CASTSGGRNEQFF.

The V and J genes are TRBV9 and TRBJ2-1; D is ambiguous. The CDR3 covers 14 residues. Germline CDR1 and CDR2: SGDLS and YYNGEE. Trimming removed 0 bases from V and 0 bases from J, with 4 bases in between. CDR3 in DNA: TGTGCCAGCAGCGTAGACCTCTCCTACAATGAGCAGTTCTTC. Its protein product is CASSVDLSYNEQFF.

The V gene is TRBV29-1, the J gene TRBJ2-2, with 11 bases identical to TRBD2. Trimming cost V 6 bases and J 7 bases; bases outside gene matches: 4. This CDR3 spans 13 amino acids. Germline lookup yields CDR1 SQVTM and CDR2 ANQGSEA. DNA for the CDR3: TGCAGCGTCCGACTAGCGGGGAGCGGGGAGCTGTTTTTT. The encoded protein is CSVRLAGSGELFF.

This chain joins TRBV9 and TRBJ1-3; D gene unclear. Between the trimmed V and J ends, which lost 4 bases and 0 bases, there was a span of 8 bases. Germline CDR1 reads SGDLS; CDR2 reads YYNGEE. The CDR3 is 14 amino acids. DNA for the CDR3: TGTGCCAGCAGCCCGCGGGGCTCTGGAAACACCATATATTTT. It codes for CASSPRGSGNTIYF. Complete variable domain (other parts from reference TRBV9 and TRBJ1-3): DSGVTQTPKHLITATGQRVTLRCSPRSGDLSVYWYQQSLDQGLQFLIQYYNGEERAKGNILERFSAQQFPDLHSELNLSSLELGDSALYFCASSPRGSGNTIYFGEGSWLTVV.

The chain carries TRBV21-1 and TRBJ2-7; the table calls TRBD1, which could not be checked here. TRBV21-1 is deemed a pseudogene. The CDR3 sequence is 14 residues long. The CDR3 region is CASTTGQAPYEQYF. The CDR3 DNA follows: TGTGCCAGCACCACGGGACAGGCCCCTTACGAGCAGTACTTC.

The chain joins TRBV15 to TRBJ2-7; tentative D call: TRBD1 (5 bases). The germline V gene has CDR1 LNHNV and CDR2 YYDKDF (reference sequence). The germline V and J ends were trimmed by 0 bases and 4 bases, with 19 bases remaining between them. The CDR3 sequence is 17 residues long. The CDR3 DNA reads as TGTGCCACCAGCAGAGATGTATTCAGGGCCAGACCATACGAGCAGTACTTC. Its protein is CATSRDVFRARPYEQYF.

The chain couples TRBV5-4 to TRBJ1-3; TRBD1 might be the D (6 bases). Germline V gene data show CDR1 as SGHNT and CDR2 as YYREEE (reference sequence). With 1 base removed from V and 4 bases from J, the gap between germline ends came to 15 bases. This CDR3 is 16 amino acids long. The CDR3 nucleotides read TGTGCCAGCAGCTTGTCCGGGGGGCTTTTAGGAAACACCATATATTTT. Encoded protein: CASSLSGGLLGNTIYF.

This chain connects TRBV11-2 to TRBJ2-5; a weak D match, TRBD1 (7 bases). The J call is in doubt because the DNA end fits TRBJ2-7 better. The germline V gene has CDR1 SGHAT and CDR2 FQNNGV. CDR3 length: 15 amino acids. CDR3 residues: CASSLEAGGLYEQYF. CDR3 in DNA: TGTGCCAGCAGCTTAGAGGCAGGGGGGCTCTACGAGCAGTACTTC.

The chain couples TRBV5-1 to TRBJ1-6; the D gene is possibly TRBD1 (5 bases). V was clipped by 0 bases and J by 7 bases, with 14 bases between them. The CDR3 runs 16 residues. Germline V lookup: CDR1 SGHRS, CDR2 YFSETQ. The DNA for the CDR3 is TGCGCCAGCAGCTTGGTTTCCCCTCGGGACAATTCACCCCTCCACTTT. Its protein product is CASSLVSPRDNSPLHF.

The CDR3 here is CASSVRDRLNEKLFF. The CDR3 region has the DNA TGTGCCAGTAGTGTCCGGGACAGGCTTAATGAAAAACTGTTTTTT. The chain joins TRBV19 to TRBJ1-4; 8 bases line up with TRBD1. The V segment lost 5 bases and the J segment 4 bases; nucleotides outside the gene matches: 6. Germline lookup yields CDR1 LNHDA and CDR2 SQIVND (reference sequence). The CDR3 runs 15 residues.

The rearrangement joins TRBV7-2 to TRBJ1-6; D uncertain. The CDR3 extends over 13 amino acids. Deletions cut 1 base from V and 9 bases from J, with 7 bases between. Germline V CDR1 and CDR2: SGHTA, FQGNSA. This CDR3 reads CASSLGGRSPLHF. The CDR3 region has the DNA TGTGCCAGCAGCTTAGGAGGGCGTTCACCCCTCCACTTT.

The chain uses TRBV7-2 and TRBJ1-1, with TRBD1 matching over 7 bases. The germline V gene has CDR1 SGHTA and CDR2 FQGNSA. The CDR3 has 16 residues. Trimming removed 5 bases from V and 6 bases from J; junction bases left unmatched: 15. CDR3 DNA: TGTGCCAGCAGCCTACTGACAGGGCGTGGGGGATCTGAAGCTTTCTTT. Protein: CASSLLTGRGGSEAFF.

This CDR3 is CASSQLASGGELFF. The CDR3 DNA sequence: TGTGCCAGCAGCCAGCTAGCTTCGGGCGGGGAGCTGTTTTTT. The genes are TRBV5-5 and TRBJ2-2; D is possibly TRBD2 (5 bases). This CDR3 contains 14 residues. The ends were cut back, 4 bases at V and 7 bases at J, with 14 bases in the middle. CDR1 is SGHKS, CDR2 YYEKEE, per germline (reference sequence).

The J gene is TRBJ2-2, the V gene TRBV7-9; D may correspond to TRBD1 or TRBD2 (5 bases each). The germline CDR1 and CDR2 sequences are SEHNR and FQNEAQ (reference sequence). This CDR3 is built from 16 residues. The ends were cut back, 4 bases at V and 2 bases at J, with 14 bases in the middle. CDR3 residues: CASSSARDGNTGELFF. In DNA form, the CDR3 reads TGTGCCAGCAGCTCCGCCCGGGACGGAAACACCGGGGAGCTGTTTTTT.